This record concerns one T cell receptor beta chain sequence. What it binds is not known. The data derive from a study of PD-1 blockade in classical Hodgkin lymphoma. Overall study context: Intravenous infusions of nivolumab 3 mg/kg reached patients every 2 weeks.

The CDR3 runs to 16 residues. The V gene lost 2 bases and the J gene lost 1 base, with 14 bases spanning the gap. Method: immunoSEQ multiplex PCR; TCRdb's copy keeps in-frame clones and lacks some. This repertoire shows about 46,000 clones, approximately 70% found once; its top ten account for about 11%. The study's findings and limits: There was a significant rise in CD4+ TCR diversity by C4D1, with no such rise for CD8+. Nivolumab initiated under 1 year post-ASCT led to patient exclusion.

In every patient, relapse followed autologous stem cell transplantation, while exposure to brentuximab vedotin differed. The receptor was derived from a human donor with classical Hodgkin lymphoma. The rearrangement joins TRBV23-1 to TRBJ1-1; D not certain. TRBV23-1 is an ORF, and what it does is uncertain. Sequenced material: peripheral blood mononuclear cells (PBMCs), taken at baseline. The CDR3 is CASSQPQFAENTEAFF. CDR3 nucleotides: TGCGCCAGCAGTCAACCACAATTCGCCGAGAACACTGAAGCTTTCTTT.